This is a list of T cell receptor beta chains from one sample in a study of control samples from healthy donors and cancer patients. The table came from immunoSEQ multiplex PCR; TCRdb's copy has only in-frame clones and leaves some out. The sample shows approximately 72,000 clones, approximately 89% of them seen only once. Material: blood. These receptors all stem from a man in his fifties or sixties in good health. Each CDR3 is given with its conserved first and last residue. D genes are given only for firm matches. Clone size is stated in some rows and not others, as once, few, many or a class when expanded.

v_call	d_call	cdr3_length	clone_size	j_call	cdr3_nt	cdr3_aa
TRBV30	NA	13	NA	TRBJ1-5	TGTGCCTGGAGTGACCTCGTGAGTCAGCCCCAGCATTTT	CAWSDLVSQPQHF
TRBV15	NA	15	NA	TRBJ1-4	TGTGCCACCAGCAGAGCCAGGCTCCCGGGGGGAAAACTGTTTTTT	CATSRARLPGGKLFF
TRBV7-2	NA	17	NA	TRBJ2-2	TGTGCCAGCAGCTCCCTATACGGGCAGGGGAGCACCGGGGAGCTGTTTTTT	CASSSLYGQGSTGELFF
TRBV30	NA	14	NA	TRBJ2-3	TGTGCCTGGAGTGAGACCTTACGGACAGATACGCAGTATTTT	CAWSETLRTDTQYF
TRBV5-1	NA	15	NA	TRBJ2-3	TGCGCCAGCAGCCCCAACGGGGGCCCCACAGATACGCAGTATTTT	CASSPNGGPTDTQYF
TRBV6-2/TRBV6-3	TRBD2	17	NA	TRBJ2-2	TGTGCCAGCAGTTATCCGGCATCGCTCGCGGGGGTCGGGGAGCTGTTTTTT	CASSYPASLAGVGELFF
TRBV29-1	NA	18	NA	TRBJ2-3	TGCAGCGTTGGGGGGTTGCAACAGGGCGCTCTTTACACAGATACGCAGTATTTT	CSVGGLQQGALYTDTQYF
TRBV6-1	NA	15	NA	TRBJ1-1	TGTGCCAGCAGTGAAGTACGGACAATGAACACTGAAGCTTTCTTT	CASSEVRTMNTEAFF
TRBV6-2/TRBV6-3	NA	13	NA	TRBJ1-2	TGTGCCAGCAGTTCAGGGGCTAACTATGGCTACACCTTC	CASSSGANYGYTF
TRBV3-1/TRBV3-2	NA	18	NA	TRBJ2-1	TGTGCCAGCAGCCAAGATTGGGGTAGAGACAGAGGGTTAACTGAGCAGTTCTTC	CASSQDWGRDRGLTEQFF
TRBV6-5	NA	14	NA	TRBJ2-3	TGTGCCAGCAGTTACTCACACAACACAGATACGCAGTATTTT	CASSYSHNTDTQYF
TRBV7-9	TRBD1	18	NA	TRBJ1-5	TGTGCCAGCAGCTTAGCCCCAGGACAGGGTGGGCCGAATCAGCCCCAGCATTTT	CASSLAPGQGGPNQPQHF
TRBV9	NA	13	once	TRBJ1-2	TGTGCCAGCAGCGTACTCTCCTACTGGGGCTACACCTTC	CASSVLSYWGYTF
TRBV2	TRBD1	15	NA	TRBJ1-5	TGTGCCAGCAGGGGGACAGCCCGGGGCAATCAGCCCCAGCATTTT	CASRGTARGNQPQHF
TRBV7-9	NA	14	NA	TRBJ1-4	TGTGCCAGCAGCTCTAAGGGGGGTCCTGAAAAACTGTTTTTT	CASSSKGGPEKLFF
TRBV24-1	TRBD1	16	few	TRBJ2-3	TGTGCCACCAGTGATTTTAGTGACAGGGGTACAGATACGCAGTATTTT	CATSDFSDRGTDTQYF
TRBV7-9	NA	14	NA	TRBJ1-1	TGTGCCAGCAGCCTAGGAAGAATGGACACTGAAGCTTTCTTT	CASSLGRMDTEAFF
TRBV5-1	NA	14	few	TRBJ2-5	TGCGCCAGCCAACCTGGGTGGGGCGAAGCGGCCCAGTACTTC	CASQPGWGEAAQYF
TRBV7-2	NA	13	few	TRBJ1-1	TGTGCCAGCAGCAAGGGAGGGAACACTGAAGCTTTCTTT	CASSKGGNTEAFF
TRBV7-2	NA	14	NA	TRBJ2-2	TGTGCCAGCAGCTTTTCAGGAGGCACCGGGGAGCTGTTTTTT	CASSFSGGTGELFF
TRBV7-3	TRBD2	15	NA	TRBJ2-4	TGTGCCAGCACTATAGCGGGGGGAGCCAAAAACATTCAGTACTTC	CASTIAGGAKNIQYF
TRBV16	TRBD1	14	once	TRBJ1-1	TGTGCCAGCAGCCCCTCCTCCCAGTCCAGGGGGGCTTTCTTT	CASSPSSQSRGAFF
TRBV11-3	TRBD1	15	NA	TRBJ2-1	TGTGCCAGCAGCTTAAGGGACAGTGCCTACAATGAGCAGTTCTTC	CASSLRDSAYNEQFF
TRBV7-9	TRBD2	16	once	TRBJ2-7	TGTGCCAGCAGCCAAACAGCGGGACTGGACTCCTACGAGCAGTACTTC	CASSQTAGLDSYEQYF
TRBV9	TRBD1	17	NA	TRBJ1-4	TGTGCCAGCAGCCCCCGGGACAGTAATCGGGTGGGTGAAAAACTGTTTTTT	CASSPRDSNRVGEKLFF
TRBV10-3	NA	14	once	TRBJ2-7	TGTGCCATCAGTGTACAGGGGACTTCCTACGAGCAGTACTTC	CAISVQGTSYEQYF
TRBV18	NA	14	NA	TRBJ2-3	TGTGCCAGCTCACCGGGGGCTAGCACAGATACGCAGTATTTT	CASSPGASTDTQYF
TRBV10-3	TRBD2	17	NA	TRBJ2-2	TGTGCCATCAGCCAGAGGACTAGCGGGGGGGCGAGCGGGGAGCTGTTTTTT	CAISQRTSGGASGELFF
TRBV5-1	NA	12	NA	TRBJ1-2	TGCGCCAGCAGCCGGGAGGGAGGTGGCTACACCTTC	CASSREGGGYTF
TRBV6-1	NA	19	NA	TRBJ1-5	TGTGCCAGCAGTGAAGAACGCTTGTGGGGATACTATAGCAATCAGCCCCAGCATTTT	CASSEERLWGYYSNQPQHF
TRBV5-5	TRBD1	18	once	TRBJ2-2	TGTGCCAGCAGCCGTGGTGACAGGGTCGGGAAGAACACCGGGGAGCTGTTTTTT	CASSRGDRVGKNTGELFF
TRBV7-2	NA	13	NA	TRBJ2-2	TGTGCCAGCAGCTTAGGGGTGGCCGGGGAGCTGTTTTTT	CASSLGVAGELFF
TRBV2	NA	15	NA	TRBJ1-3	TGTGCCAGCAGTGAAATAGGGTTAGCTGGAAACACCATATATTTT	CASSEIGLAGNTIYF
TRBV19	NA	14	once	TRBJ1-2	TGTGCCAGTAGTATTTCCAGGGACAACTATGGCTACACCTTC	CASSISRDNYGYTF
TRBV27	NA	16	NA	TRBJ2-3	TGTGCCAGCAGTTCCCGGGACTGGAGCTTCACAGATACGCAGTATTTT	CASSSRDWSFTDTQYF
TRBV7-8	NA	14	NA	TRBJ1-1	TGTGCCAGCAGCTTAGCGTTCATGAACACTGAAGCTTTCTTT	CASSLAFMNTEAFF
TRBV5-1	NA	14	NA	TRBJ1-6	TGCGCCAGCAGCTTGTATGGGTATAATTCACCCCTCCACTTT	CASSLYGYNSPLHF
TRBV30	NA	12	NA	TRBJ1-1	TGTGCCTGGAGCCAGGGAGAGACTGAAGCTTTCTTT	CAWSQGETEAFF
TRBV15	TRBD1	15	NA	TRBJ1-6	TGTGCCACCCTCAAAGGACAGGGAACTAATTCACCCCTCCACTTT	CATLKGQGTNSPLHF
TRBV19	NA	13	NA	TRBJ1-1	TGTGCCAGTAGTATAAGGCAGAACACTGAAGCTTTCTTT	CASSIRQNTEAFF
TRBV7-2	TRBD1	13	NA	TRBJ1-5	TGTGCCAGCAGCGTCAGGGGGCTCCAGCCCCAGCATTTT	CASSVRGLQPQHF
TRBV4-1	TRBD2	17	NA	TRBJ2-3	TGCGCCAGCAGCCCCTGGACTAGCGGGGGGGACACAGATACGCAGTATTTT	CASSPWTSGGDTDTQYF
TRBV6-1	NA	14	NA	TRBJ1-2	TGTGCCAGCAGTGAGCGGGCCGCAGACTATGGCTACACCTTC	CASSERAADYGYTF
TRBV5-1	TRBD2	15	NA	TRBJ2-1	TGCGCCAGCAGCCCCCCTAGCGGGGGAATTGATGAGCAGTTCTTC	CASSPPSGGIDEQFF
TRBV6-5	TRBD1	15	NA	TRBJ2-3	TGTGCCAGCAGTAGGGGACAGGGGGGCTCGGATACGCAGTATTTT	CASSRGQGGSDTQYF
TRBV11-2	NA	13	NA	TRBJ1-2	TGTGCCAGCAGCTTAGCTGGGGTGGGTGGCTACACCTTC	CASSLAGVGGYTF
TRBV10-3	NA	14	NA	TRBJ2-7	TGTGCCATCAGTTCAAGCAGGGGGGACAACGAGCAGTACTTC	CAISSSRGDNEQYF
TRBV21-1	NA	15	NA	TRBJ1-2	TGTGCCAGCAGCAAAGGGGGGACTGAAAACTATGGCTACACCTTC	CASSKGGTENYGYTF
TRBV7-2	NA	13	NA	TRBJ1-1	TGTGCCAGCAGCTTAGAGCAGGGGTGGGTAGCTTTCTTT	CASSLEQGWVAFF
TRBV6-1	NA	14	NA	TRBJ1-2	TGTGCCAGCAGTGAAGCCCGACAGTACTATGGCTACACCTTC	CASSEARQYYGYTF
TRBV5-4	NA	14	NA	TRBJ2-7	TGTGCCAGCAAAGGCCCCTCGGAGGAATACGAGCAGTACTTC	CASKGPSEEYEQYF
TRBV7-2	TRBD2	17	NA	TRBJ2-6	TGTGCCAGCAGCTTAGGCACTAGCGGGGCTGGGGCCAACGTCCTGACTTTC	CASSLGTSGAGANVLTF
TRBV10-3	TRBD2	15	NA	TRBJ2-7	TGTGCCATCGGGACTAGCGGGGGAAAGTCCTACGAGCAGTACTTC	CAIGTSGGKSYEQYF